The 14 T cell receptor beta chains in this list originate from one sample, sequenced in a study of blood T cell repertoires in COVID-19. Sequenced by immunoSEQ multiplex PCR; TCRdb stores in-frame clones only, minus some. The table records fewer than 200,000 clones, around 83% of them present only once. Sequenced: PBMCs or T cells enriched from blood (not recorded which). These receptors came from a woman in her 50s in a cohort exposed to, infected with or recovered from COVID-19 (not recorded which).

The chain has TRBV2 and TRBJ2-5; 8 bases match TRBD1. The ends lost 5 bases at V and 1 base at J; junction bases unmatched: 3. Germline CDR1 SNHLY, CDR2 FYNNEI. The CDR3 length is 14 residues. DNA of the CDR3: TGTGCCAGCAGTATTGACAGGGGCCAAGAGACCCAGTACTTC. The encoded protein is CASSIDRGQETQYF.

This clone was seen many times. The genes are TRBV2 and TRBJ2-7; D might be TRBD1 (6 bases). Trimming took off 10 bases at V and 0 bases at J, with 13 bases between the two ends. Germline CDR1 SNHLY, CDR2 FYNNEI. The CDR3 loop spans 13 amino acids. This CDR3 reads CAKGDGNSYEQYF. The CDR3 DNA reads TGTGCCAAGGGGGACGGGAACTCCTACGAGCAGTACTTC.

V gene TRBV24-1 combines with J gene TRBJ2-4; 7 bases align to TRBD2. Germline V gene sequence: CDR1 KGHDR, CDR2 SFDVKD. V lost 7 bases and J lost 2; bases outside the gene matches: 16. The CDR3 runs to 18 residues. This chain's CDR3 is CATSAGVQRNWSKNIQYF. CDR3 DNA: TGTGCCACCAGCGCGGGAGTTCAACGGAATTGGTCCAAAAACATTCAGTACTTC.

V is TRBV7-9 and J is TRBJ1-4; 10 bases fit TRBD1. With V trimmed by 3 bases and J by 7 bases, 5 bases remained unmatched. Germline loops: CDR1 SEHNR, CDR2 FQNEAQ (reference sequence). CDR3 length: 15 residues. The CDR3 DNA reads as TGTGCCAGCAGCTTCCCGGGACAGGGGCTTGAAAAACTGTTTTTT. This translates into CASSFPGQGLEKLFF.

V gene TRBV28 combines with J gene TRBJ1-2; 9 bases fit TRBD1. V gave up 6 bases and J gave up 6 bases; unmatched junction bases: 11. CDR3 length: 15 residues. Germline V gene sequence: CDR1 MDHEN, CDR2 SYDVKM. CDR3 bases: TGTGCCAGCAGAAGGACAGGGGTGGATCTAAATGGCTACACCTTC. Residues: CASRRTGVDLNGYTF.

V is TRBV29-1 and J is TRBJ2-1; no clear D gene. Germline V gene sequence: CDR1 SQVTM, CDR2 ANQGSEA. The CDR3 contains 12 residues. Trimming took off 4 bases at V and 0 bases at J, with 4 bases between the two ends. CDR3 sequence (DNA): TGCAGCGTTGCGAGCTCCTACAATGAGCAGTTCTTC. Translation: CSVASSYNEQFF.

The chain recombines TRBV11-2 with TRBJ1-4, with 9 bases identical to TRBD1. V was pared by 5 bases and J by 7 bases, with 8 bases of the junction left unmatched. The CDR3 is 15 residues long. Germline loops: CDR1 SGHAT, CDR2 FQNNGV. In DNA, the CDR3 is TGTGCCAGCAGCCGCAGACAGGGGGGGGGTGAAAAACTGTTTTTT. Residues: CASSRRQGGGEKLFF.

The CDR3 loop reads CASSRGGTGELFF. CDR3 in DNA: TGTGCCAGCAGTCGAGGTGGCACCGGGGAGCTGTTTTTT. V and J are TRBV3-1 (or the pseudogene TRBV3-2) and TRBJ2-2, with D hard to call. Germline CDR1 reads LGHDT; CDR2 reads YNNKEL (reference sequence). The CDR3 consists of 13 residues. V was shortened by 6 bases and J by 4 bases, with 9 bases between the two germline ends.

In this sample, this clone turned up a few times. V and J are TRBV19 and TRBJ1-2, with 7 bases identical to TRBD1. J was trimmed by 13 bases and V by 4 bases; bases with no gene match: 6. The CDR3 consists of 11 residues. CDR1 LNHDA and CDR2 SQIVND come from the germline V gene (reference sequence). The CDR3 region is CASSKDRTATF. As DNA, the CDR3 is TGTGCCAGTAGTAAGGACAGGACTGCCACCTTC.

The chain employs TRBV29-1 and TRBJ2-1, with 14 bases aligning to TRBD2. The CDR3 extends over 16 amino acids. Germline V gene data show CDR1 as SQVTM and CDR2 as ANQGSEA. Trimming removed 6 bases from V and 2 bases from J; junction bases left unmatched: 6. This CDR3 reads CSVDGLAGGTYNEQFF. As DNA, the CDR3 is TGCAGCGTCGATGGACTAGCGGGGGGTACCTACAATGAGCAGTTCTTC.

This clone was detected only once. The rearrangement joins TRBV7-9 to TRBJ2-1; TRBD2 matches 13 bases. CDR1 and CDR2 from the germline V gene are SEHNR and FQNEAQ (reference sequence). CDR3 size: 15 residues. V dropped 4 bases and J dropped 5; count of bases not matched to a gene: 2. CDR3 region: CASSSGLAGNNEQFF. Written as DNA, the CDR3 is TGTGCCAGCAGCTCGGGACTAGCGGGGAACAATGAGCAGTTCTTC.

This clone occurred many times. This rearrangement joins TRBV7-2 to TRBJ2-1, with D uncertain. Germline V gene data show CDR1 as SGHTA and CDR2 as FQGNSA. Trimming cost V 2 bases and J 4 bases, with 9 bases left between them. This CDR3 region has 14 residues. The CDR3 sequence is CASSLSVLYNEQFF. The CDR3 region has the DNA TGTGCCAGCAGCTTATCGGTACTATACAATGAGCAGTTCTTC.

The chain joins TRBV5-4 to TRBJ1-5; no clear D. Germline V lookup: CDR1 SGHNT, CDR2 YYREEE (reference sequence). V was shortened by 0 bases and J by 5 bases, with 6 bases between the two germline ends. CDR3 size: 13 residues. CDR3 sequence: CASSLEQDQPQHF. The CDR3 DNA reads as TGTGCCAGCAGCTTGGAGCAGGATCAGCCCCAGCATTTT.

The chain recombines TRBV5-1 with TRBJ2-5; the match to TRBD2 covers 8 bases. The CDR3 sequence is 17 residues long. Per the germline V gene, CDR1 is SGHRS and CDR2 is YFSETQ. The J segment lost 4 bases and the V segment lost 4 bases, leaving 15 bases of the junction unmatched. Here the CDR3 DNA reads TGCGCCAGCAGCCTCCCTGACCGGGAGGGCCCTCGAGAGACCCAGTACTTC. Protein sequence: CASSLPDREGPRETQYF. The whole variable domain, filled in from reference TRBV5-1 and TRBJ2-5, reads KAGVTQTPRYLIKTRGQQVTLSCSPISGHRSVSWYQQTPGQGLQFLFEYFSETQRNKGNFPGRFSGRQFSNSRSEMNVSTLELGDSALYLCASSLPDREGPRETQYFGPGTRLLVL.